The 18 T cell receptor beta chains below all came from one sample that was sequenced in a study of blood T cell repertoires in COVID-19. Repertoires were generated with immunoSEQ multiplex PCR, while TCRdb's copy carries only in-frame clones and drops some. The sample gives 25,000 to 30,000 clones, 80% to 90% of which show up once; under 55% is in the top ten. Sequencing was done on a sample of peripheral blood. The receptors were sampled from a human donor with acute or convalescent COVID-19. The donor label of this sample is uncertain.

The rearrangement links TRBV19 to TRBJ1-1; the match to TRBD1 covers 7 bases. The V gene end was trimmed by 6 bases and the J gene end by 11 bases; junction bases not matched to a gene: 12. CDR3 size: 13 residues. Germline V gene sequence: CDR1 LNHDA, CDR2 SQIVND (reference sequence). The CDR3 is CASSNSGGVGAFF. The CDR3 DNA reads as TGTGCCAGTAGCAACTCAGGGGGTGTGGGGGCTTTCTTT.

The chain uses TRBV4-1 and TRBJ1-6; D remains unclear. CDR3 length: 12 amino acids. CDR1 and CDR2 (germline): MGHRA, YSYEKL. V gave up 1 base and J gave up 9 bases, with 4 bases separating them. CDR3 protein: CASSQGGSPLHF. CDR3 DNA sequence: TGCGCCAGCAGCCAAGGCGGTTCACCCCTCCACTTT.

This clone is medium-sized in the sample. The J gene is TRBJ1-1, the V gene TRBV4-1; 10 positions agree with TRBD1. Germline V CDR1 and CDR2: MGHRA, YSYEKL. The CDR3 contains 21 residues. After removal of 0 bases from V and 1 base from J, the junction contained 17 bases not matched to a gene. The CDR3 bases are TGCGCCAGCAGCCAAGATCACCCCCTGCCATGGGACAGGGGATGGAACACTGAAGCTTTCTTT. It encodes CASSQDHPLPWDRGWNTEAFF.

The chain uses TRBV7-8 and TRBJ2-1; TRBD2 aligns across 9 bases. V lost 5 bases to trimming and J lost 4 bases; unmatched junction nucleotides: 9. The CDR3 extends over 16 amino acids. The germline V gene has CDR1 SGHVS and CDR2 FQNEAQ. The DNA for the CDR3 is TGTGCCAGCAGCCCTAGAGCGGGAGGACTATACAATGAGCAGTTCTTC. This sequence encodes CASSPRAGGLYNEQFF.

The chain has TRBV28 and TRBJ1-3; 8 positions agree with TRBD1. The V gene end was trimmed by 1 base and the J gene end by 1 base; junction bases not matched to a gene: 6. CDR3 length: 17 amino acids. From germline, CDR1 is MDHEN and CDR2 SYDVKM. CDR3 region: CASSLYGQGLSGNTIYF. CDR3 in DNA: TGTGCCAGCAGTTTATATGGACAGGGATTATCTGGAAACACCATATATTTT. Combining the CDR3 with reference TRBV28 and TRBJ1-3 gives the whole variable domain DVKVTQSSRYLVKRTGEKVFLECVQDMDHENMFWYRQDPGLGLRLIYFSYDVKMKEKGDIPEGYSVSREKKERFSLILESASTNQTSMYLCASSLYGQGLSGNTIYFGEGSWLTVV.

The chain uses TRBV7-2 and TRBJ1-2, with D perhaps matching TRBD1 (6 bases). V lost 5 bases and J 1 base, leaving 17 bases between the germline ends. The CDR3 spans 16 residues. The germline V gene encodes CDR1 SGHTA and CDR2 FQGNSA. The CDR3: CASSQAPRGNNYGYTF. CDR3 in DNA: TGTGCCAGCAGCCAGGCCCCCAGGGGAAATAACTATGGCTACACCTTC.

This CDR3 reads CASSPNPPGNNQPQHF. CDR3 nucleotides: TGTGCCAGCTCACCTAACCCCCCCGGGAACAATCAGCCCCAGCATTTT. V is TRBV18 and J is TRBJ1-5; D call uncertain. CDR1 and CDR2 from the germline V gene are KGHSH and LQKENI. This CDR3 has 16 residues. Trimming stripped 3 bases from V and 3 bases from J, with 15 bases between. Combining the CDR3 with reference TRBV18 and TRBJ1-5 gives the whole variable domain NAGVMQNPRHLVRRRGQEARLRCSPMKGHSHVYWYRQLPEEGLKFMVYLQKENIIDESGMPKERFSAEFPKEGPSILRIQQVVRGDSAAYFCASSPNPPGNNQPQHFGDGTRLSIL.

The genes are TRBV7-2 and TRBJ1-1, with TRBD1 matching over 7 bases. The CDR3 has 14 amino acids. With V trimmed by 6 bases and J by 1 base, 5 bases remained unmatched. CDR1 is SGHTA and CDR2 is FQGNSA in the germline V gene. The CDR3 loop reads CASRPGTENTEAFF. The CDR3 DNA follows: TGTGCCAGCAGACCAGGGACAGAGAACACTGAAGCTTTCTTT.

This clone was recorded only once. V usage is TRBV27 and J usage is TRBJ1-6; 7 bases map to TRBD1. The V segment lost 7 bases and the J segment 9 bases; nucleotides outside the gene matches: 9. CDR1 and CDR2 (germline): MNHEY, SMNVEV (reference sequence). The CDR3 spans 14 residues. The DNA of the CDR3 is TGTGCCAGCAAGTTGGGACAGACCTTTTCACCCCTCCACTTT. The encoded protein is CASKLGQTFSPLHF.

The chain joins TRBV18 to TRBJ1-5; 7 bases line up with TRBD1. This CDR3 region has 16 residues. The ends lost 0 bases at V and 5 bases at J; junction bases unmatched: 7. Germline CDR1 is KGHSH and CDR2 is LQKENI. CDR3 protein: CASSPPTGRVYQPQHF. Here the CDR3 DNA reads TGTGCCAGCTCACCACCGACAGGGAGAGTTTATCAGCCCCAGCATTTT.

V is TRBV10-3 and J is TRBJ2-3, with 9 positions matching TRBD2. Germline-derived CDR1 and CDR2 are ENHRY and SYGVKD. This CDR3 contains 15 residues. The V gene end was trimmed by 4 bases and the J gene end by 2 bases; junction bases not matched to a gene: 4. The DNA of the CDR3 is TGTGCCATCAGTGCAGCTAGCGGGAACACAGATACGCAGTATTTT. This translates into CAISAASGNTDTQYF.

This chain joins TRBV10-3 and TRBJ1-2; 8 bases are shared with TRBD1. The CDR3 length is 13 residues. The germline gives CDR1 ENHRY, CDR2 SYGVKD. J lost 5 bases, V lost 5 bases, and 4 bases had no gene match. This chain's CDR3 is CAISQTGVYGYTF. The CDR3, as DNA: TGTGCCATCAGTCAGACAGGGGTGTATGGCTACACCTTC.

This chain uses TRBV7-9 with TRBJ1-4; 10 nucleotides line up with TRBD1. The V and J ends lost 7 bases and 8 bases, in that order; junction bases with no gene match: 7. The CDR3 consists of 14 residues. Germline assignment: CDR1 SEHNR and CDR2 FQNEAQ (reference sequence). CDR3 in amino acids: CASTRDRGKEKLFF. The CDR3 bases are TGTGCCAGCACCAGGGACAGGGGTAAAGAAAAACTGTTTTTT. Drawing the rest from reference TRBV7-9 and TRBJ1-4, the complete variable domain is DTGVSQNPRHKITKRGQNVTFRCDPISEHNRLYWYRQTLGQGPEFLTYFQNEAQLEKSRLLSDRFSAERPKGSFSTLEIQRTEQGDSAMYLCASTRDRGKEKLFFGSGTQLSVL.

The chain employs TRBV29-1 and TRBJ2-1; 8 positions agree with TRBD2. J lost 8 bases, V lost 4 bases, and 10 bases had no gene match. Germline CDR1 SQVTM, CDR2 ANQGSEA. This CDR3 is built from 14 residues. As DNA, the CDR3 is TGCAGCGTTGGGGGGCGACTAGCGCGGCATGAGCAGTTCTTC. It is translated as CSVGGRLARHEQFF.

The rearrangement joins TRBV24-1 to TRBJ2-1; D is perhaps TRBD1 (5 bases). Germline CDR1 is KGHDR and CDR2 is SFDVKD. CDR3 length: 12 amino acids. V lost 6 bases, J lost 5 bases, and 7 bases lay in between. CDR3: CATSQGHNEQFF. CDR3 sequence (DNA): TGTGCCACCAGTCAGGGTCACAATGAGCAGTTCTTC.

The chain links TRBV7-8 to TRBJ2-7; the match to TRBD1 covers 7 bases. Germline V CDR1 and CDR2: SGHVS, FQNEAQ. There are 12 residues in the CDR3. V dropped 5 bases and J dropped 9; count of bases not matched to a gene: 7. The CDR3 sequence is CASSGQVLWQYF. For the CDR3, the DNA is TGTGCCAGCAGCGGACAGGTCCTGTGGCAGTACTTC.

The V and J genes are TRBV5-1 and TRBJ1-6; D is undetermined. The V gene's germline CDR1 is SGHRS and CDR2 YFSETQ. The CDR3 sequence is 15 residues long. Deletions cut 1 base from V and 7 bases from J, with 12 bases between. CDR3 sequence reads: CASSLLTGENSPLHF. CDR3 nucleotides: TGCGCCAGCAGCTTGTTGACGGGAGAGAATTCACCCCTCCACTTT.

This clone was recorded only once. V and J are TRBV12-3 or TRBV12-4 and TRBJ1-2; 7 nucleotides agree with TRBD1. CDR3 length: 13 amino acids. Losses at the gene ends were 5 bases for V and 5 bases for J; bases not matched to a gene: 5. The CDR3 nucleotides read TGTGCCAGCAGTCCGGGACAGTCTTATGGCTACACCTTC. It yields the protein CASSPGQSYGYTF.